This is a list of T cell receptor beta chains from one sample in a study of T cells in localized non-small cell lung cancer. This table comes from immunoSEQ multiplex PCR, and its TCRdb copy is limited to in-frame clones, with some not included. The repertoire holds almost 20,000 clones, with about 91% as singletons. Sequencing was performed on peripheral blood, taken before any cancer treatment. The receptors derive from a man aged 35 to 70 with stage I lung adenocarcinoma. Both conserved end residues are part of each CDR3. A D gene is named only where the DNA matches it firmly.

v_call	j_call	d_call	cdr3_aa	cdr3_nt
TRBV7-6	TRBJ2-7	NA	CASSFKGHTYEQYF	TGTGCCAGCAGCTTTAAAGGACATACCTACGAGCAGTACTTC
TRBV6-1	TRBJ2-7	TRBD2	CASRGGSGSYEQYF	TGTGCCAGCAGGGGGGGTAGCGGGAGCTACGAGCAGTACTTC
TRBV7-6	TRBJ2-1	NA	CASSLERSSYNEQFF	TGTGCCAGCAGCTTAGAGAGATCCTCCTACAATGAGCAGTTCTTC
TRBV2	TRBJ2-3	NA	CASKPADTQYF	TGTGCCAGCAAACCCGCAGATACGCAGTATTTT
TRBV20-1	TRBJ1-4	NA	CSAGTGEKLFF	TGCAGTGCTGGGACTGGTGAAAAACTGTTTTTT
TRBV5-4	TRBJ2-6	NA	CASSLAWGQANVLTF	TGTGCCAGCAGCTTGGCATGGGGGCAAGCCAACGTCCTGACTTTC
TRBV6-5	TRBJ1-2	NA	CASSSPGADYGYTF	TGTGCCAGCAGTTCCCCGGGGGCTGACTATGGCTACACCTTC
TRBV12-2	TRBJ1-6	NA	CASPTVGQHNSPLHF	TGTGCAAGTCCCACGGTCGGGCAGCATAATTCACCCCTCCACTTT
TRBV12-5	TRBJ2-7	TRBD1	CASGLVSGTGGYEQYF	TGTGCTAGTGGTTTGGTATCCGGGACAGGGGGTTACGAGCAGTACTTC
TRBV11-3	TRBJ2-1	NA	CASSPSEANEQFF	TGTGCCAGCAGCCCTTCGGAGGCGAATGAGCAGTTCTTC
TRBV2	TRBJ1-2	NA	CASILIGELNYGYTF	TGTGCCAGCATTTTGATCGGGGAACTTAACTATGGCTACACCTTC
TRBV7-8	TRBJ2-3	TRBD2	CASSLSGGTDTQYF	TGTGCCAGCAGCTTAAGCGGGGGCACAGATACGCAGTATTTT
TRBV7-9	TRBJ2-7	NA	CASSLSRQSYEQYF	TGTGCCAGCAGCTTATCGAGACAGTCCTACGAGCAGTACTTC
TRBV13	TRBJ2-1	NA	CASSFGGRRDEQFF	TGTGCCAGCAGCTTCGGGGGACGGAGAGATGAGCAGTTCTTC
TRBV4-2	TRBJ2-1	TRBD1	CASSQGGQGSYNEQFF	TGTGCCAGCAGCCAAGGGGGACAGGGATCCTACAATGAGCAGTTCTTC
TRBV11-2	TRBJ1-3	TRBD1	CASSPPGTGKNTIYF	TGTGCCAGCAGCCCCCCAGGGACAGGAAAAAACACCATATATTTT